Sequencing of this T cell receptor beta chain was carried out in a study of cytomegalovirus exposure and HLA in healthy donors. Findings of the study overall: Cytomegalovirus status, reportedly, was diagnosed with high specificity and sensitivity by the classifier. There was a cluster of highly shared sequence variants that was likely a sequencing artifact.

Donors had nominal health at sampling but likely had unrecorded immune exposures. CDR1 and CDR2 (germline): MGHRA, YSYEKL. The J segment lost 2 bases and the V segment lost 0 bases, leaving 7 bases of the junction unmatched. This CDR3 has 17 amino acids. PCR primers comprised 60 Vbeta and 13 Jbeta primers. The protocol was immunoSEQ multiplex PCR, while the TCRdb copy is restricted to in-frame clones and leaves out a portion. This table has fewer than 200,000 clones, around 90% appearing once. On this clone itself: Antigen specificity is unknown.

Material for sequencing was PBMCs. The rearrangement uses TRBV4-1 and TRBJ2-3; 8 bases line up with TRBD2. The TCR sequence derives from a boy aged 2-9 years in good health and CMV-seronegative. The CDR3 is CASSQDSGGGTTDTQYF. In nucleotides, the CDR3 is TGCGCCAGCAGCCAAGATTCCGGCGGGGGGACCACAGATACGCAGTATTTT.